This T cell receptor beta chain emerged from a study of CD8 T cells in Susac syndrome. General study findings and limits: It was acknowledged in the study that the number of individuals who were included in its TCR sequencing and HLA analysis was relatively small.

An amount of RNA that ranged from roughly 0.45 to 1 ug was reverse transcribed with random hexamers. By means of immunoSEQ multiplex PCR, TCR beta CDR3 spanning 54 Vbeta and 13 Jbeta underwent amplification. TCRdb re-called the immunoSEQ multiplex PCR reads through MiXCR, storing one row per CDR3 protein. The sample lists some 450,000 distinct CDR3 sequences; approximately 85% were seen once. V was shortened by 0 bases and J by 4 bases, with 9 bases between the two germline ends. CDR3 size: 14 residues. CDR1 is MNHEY and CDR2 is SVGAGI in the germline V gene. The sequenced target, TCR beta, came from blood CD8+ and CD4+ T cells. TEMRA cells underwent FACS enrichment and CD8+ and CD4+ T cells underwent negative isolation. Remarks on this clonotype: What it binds is unknown.

Sequenced material: CD8+ T cells from PBMCs. The chain carries TRBV6-5 and TRBJ1-1; D remains unclear. The TCR originated in a human donor with multiple sclerosis. The CDR3 DNA follows: TGTGCCAGCAGTTACTCGAGGCCCGGCACTGAAGCTTTCTTT. Amino acid sequence: CASSYSRPGTEAFF.